This T cell receptor beta chain was retrieved from a study of OX40 agonist ivuxolimab in advanced cancers. Study overall: The treatment was a fully human IgG2 OX40 agonist, ivuxolimab. Findings and caveats of the study: The study found that CD8+ T cells averaged more expanded clones than CD4+. Partial responders receiving 0.1-3.0 mg/kg showed among the lowest clonal expansion.

This CDR3 region has 16 residues. Germline-derived CDR1 and CDR2 are SEHNR and FQNEAQ (reference sequence). V gave up 5 bases and J gave up 4 bases; unmatched junction bases: 9. TCRdb's copy holds only in-frame clones and misses some; the assay was immunoSEQ multiplex PCR. The table includes about 40,000 clones, approximately 85% detected once. This clone came up many times. Antigen: not known. The sequences come from CD4+ or CD8+ T cells sorted from blood, collected in a trial of the OX40 agonist ivuxolimab. This clonotype was sampled from an adult with an advanced solid tumor such as melanoma, head and neck, liver or kidney cancer. The V gene is TRBV7-9, the J gene TRBJ1-5, with 9 bases fitting TRBD1. The CDR3, as DNA: TGTGCCAGCAGCGAAGGGACAGGGTCCGGTAATCAGCCCCAGCATTTT. It yields the protein CASSEGTGSGNQPQHF.